These T cell receptor beta chains were read from a single sample in a study of control samples from healthy donors and cancer patients. Generated by immunoSEQ multiplex PCR, the TCRdb table keeps only in-frame clones and is missing some. Of about 74,000 clones in the sample, approximately 90% are singletons; the top ten hold 5.7%. The sequenced sample was blood. These receptors all come from a woman aged 45-65 years in good health. The CDR3 runs from the conserved cysteine through the conserved F or W. The order of the fields is CDR3 protein, CDR3 DNA, V gene, D gene, clone size, J gene. A D gene is named only where the DNA matches it firmly. Size tells how often a clone was seen (once, few, many) or the class of an expanded clone, and some rows leave it out.

CAWKVKGGYEQYF | TGTGCCTGGAAGGTGAAGGGAGGCTACGAGCAGTACTTC | TRBV30 | - | - | TRBJ2-7
CASSLARGGAVTGELFF | TGCGCCAGCAGCTTGGCTCGCGGGGGGGCGGTCACCGGGGAGCTGTTTTTT | TRBV5-1 | TRBD2 | medium-sized | TRBJ2-2
CAWKQLGQAWSEQYF | TGTGCCTGGAAACAACTGGGACAGGCGTGGAGCGAGCAGTACTTC | TRBV30 | TRBD1 | - | TRBJ2-7
CAIGTDPGNTIYF | TGTGCCATCGGGACGGACCCTGGAAACACCATATATTTT | TRBV6-5 | - | - | TRBJ1-3
CASSSGDLNTEAFF | TGCGCCAGCAGCTCAGGGGATTTGAACACTGAAGCTTTCTTT | TRBV5-1 | - | - | TRBJ1-1
CAWSVGTGVGSPLHF | TGTGCCTGGAGTGTCGGGACAGGGGTAGGTTCACCCCTCCACTTT | TRBV30 | TRBD1 | - | TRBJ1-6
CASSHRTRRNEQFF | TGTGCCAGCAGCCACCGGACTAGGCGGAATGAGCAGTTCTTC | TRBV3-1/TRBV3-2 | TRBD2 | - | TRBJ2-1
CASSVAGEGQPQHF | TGTGCCAGCAGCGTAGCTGGGGAAGGGCAGCCCCAGCATTTT | TRBV9 | - | - | TRBJ1-5
CASSPTVMNTEAFF | TGTGCCAGCAGCCCGACCGTTATGAACACTGAAGCTTTCTTT | TRBV5-4 | - | - | TRBJ1-1
CASRRDTSYNEQFF | TGTGCCAGCAGGAGGGATACCTCCTACAATGAGCAGTTCTTC | TRBV7-9 | - | - | TRBJ2-1
CASSVVPTSPRAFF | TGTGCCAGCAGCGTAGTCCCGACCTCCCCTAGGGCTTTCTTT | TRBV9 | - | - | TRBJ1-1
CSVVQGIGEQYF | TGCAGCGTGGTACAGGGAATCGGGGAGCAGTACTTC | TRBV29-1 | - | - | TRBJ2-7
CASKTGPSSTDTQYF | TGTGCCAGCAAAACTGGGCCCTCAAGCACAGATACGCAGTATTTT | TRBV6-5 | - | - | TRBJ2-3
CASSAPGTGELFF | TGTGCCAGCAGTGCCCCTGGCACCGGGGAGCTGTTTTTT | TRBV12-3/TRBV12-4 | - | - | TRBJ2-2
CASSEELLGPDEQYF | TGTGCCAGCAGTGAAGAGTTGCTGGGGCCGGACGAGCAGTACTTC | TRBV6-1 | - | - | TRBJ2-7
CASSQEGVYEQYF | TGTGCCAGCAGCCAAGAAGGAGTCTACGAGCAGTACTTC | TRBV3-1/TRBV3-2 | - | few | TRBJ2-7
CASSEVGGNTEAFF | TGTGCCAGCAGTGAAGTAGGGGGTAACACTGAAGCTTTCTTT | TRBV6-1 | - | - | TRBJ1-1
CASSIRQGNTGNTIYF | TGCGCCAGCAGCATCCGACAGGGGAATACGGGAAACACCATATATTTT | TRBV4-1 | TRBD1 | few | TRBJ1-3
CASRTLRPLTDTQYF | TGTGCCAGCAGAACCCTAAGGCCCCTCACAGATACGCAGTATTTT | TRBV11-2 | - | - | TRBJ2-3
CASSQRTSGATDTQYF | TGTGCCAGCTCACAAAGGACTAGCGGGGCCACAGATACGCAGTATTTT | TRBV18 | TRBD2 | once | TRBJ2-3
CASSLFQKLGTDTQYF | TGTGCCAGCAGCTTGTTTCAAAAGCTTGGCACAGATACGCAGTATTTT | TRBV5-8 | - | - | TRBJ2-3
CAGGGVVEKLFF | TGTGCCGGTGGGGGAGTTGTCGAAAAACTGTTTTTT | TRBV2 | - | - | TRBJ1-4
CASKNYRGDNSPLHF | TGTGCCAGCAAAAATTACAGGGGTGACAATTCACCCCTCCACTTT | TRBV6-5 | TRBD1 | few | TRBJ1-6
CASSPANSGNTIYF | TGTGCCAGCAGCCCGGCCAACTCTGGAAACACCATATATTTT | TRBV25-1 | - | - | TRBJ1-3
CASSEPDGYNEQFF | TGTGCCAGCAGTGAACCCGACGGCTACAATGAGCAGTTCTTC | TRBV2 | - | - | TRBJ2-1
CAISESTRGRIDTQYF | TGTGCCATCAGTGAGTCGACAAGGGGGCGCATAGATACGCAGTATTTT | TRBV10-3 | TRBD1 | - | TRBJ2-3
CASSPRTSAWGSRDTQYF | TGTGCCAGCAGCCCAAGGACTAGCGCCTGGGGTAGTAGGGATACGCAGTATTTT | TRBV5-6 | TRBD2 | - | TRBJ2-3
CASSETNKAFF | TGTGCCAGCAGTGAAACGAATAAAGCTTTCTTT | TRBV25-1 | - | - | TRBJ1-1
CASSEWGALDTEAFF | TGTGCCAGCAGTGAGTGGGGGGCCTTGGACACTGAAGCTTTCTTT | TRBV6-1 | - | - | TRBJ1-1
CASSHTRTNNEKLFF | TGTGCCAGCAGCCACACTCGGACAAACAATGAAAAACTGTTTTTT | TRBV6-5 | - | - | TRBJ1-4
CASRPPGRNQETQYF | TGTGCCAGCAGACCCCCCGGACGGAACCAAGAGACCCAGTACTTC | TRBV6-5 | - | - | TRBJ2-5
CASSLAPGVNTEAFF | TGCGCCAGCAGCTTGGCACCAGGGGTGAACACTGAAGCTTTCTTT | TRBV5-1 | - | once | TRBJ1-1
CASSPSQGMTEAFF | TGTGCCAGCAGCCCGAGTCAGGGTATGACTGAAGCTTTCTTT | TRBV28 | - | - | TRBJ1-1
CASSEFGAGELFF | TGTGCCAGCAGTGAATTTGGGGCGGGGGAGCTGTTTTTT | TRBV6-1 | - | - | TRBJ2-2
CASSFSRRDRSDTQYF | TGCGCCAGCAGCTTCTCCCGGCGGGATAGGTCAGATACGCAGTATTTT | TRBV5-1 | - | once | TRBJ2-3
CASSPDRGNQPQHF | TGTGCCAGCAGTCCGGACAGGGGCAATCAGCCCCAGCATTTT | TRBV2 | TRBD1 | - | TRBJ1-5
CASSVDIGQETQYF | TGTGCCAGCAGCGTAGATATCGGCCAAGAGACCCAGTACTTC | TRBV9 | - | - | TRBJ2-5